This T cell receptor beta chain stems from a study of vaccination and CD4 T cells after COVID-19. Study information: Stimulation of cells relied on overlapping spike peptides derived from SARS-CoV-2, HCoV-NL63, HCoV-OC43 and HCoV-229E. Cultures designated as controls were supplied with a CEFX pool, an HIV-1 Nef pool, or no peptide. Whole-study findings and limits: When vaccine-specific clones from convalescent patients were examined, 304 of 307 were spike mono-reactive.

Stated treatment: approximately nine-day PBMC culture with coronavirus spike peptide pools or control peptides (ViraFEST assay). The ViraFEST method relied on peptide pools to expand antigen-specific T cells, followed by TCR sequencing. Remarks on this clonotype: Its antigen remains unidentified.

Researchers used the Oncomine TCR Beta short-read assay to sequence DNA from cultured CD4+ T cells. TCRdb re-derived calls from the PCR reads in MiXCR, one entry per CDR3 protein. The repertoire holds more than 4,500 distinct CDR3 sequences, with roughly 50% as singletons. V gave up 5 bases and J gave up 0 bases, with 13 bases separating them. The CDR3 spans 14 residues. CDR1 is DFQATT, CDR2 SNEGSKA, per germline (reference sequence). This TCR was recovered from a human donor who had recovered from COVID-19. Sequenced material: CD4+ T cells from blood, cultured in vitro. The rearrangement links TRBV20-1 to TRBJ2-5; tentative D call: TRBD1 (5 bases). For the CDR3, the DNA is TGCAGTGCTGGAAAACAGGTTAACCAAGAGACCCAGTACTTC. Its translation is CSAGKQVNQETQYF.